This TCR beta chain was sequenced during a study of T cell responses to AZD1222 COVID-19 vaccine (dated by TCRdb to about 2021). For the wider study: TCR sequencing covered 230 to 250 trial participants: about 210 given two doses of AZD1222 and approximately 26 given two doses of MenACWY control vaccine. Trial participants were enrolled by age into subgroups of 18-55, 56-69 and 70-plus years, and roughly 150, 30 and 60 TCR-sequenced participants, respectively, were included in these subgroups. What the study reported, not specific to this receptor: Participants were mostly white British, with more females than males. The authors suggested clonal diversity may have been underestimated. Because no samples from the day 14 peak response were available, repertoires could be characterized only after the peak T cell response. Epitopes outside the regions mutated in the B.1.351 and B.1.1.7 variants were reportedly recognized by nearly half of the unique spike-specific TCRs. Spike-specific TCR breadth and depth rose significantly after two AZD1222 doses compared with day 0 and with MenACWY recipients. CD4 TCRs associated with the vaccine covered the entire spike protein, and the dominant responses were in regions 160-218 and 743-854. The 56-69-year group was small, and its depth increase did not reach significance, likely because of low power. Conclusions about previously exposed vaccinees are limited, since just 6 or 7 AZD1222 recipients were seropositive for SARS-CoV-2 at baseline.

The time point label here, explained by the study, means: about 28 days (+/-7) after the second vaccine dose. AZD1222 recipients whose second dose came at about 4 weeks and those whose second dose came at about 12 weeks were combined into one group, since spike-specific TCR depth and breadth did not differ between the two schedules. Samples from vaccinated people were obtained from the UK trials COV001 and COV002, which included a single-blind randomized controlled phase 2/3 trial of AZD1222 (ChAdOx1 nCoV-19) in healthy adults. Trial participant PBMC samples were collected at day 0 and day 28 after the second dose for TCRbeta chain sequencing. The CDR3 regions of human TCRbeta chains were analyzed by immunosequencing. In the original analysis: Repertoire TCRs were checked for matches against a reference library of SARS-CoV-2-specific TCRs that had been generated using the MIRA antigen-specificity platform. Breadth was defined as the fraction of unique TCRs that were SARS-CoV-2-associated, and depth was defined as the fraction of total T cells that were SARS-CoV-2-associated. Each spike-specific TCR was assigned to its reactive spike region and to a CD4 or CD8 class using the MIRA data. Log10-transformed breadth and depth values were compared by one-way ANOVA with Sidak's multiple comparisons tests. TCRdb provides this immuneACCESS table in a form limited to in-frame rearrangements. Some clones are lacking; in checked studies, under half of them reflect an unresolved V gene, and why the rest are absent is not known. From that table come the V and J calls and clone size; the DNA was used to work out D and trimming. The sample data list around 110,000 clones, and roughly nine tenths of these were observed just once. 1.5% to 2% of the sample is taken by the ten largest.

Details on this clone: What this receptor recognizes is not known. Base qualities are not provided; no much larger clone lies one nucleotide away.

The origin of this receptor is an adult who received the AZD1222 COVID-19 vaccine. The sequences come from peripheral blood, collected 28 days after the second AZD1222 dose.

The CDR3 region reads CASKLSQGVEQYF. The nucleotide sequence reads TGTGCCAGCAAGCTCTCTCAAGGGGTCGAGCAGTACTTC. The chain employs TRBV28 and TRBJ2-7, with TRBD1 perhaps the D gene, on 5 matching bases. Spanning cysteine to phenylalanine, the CDR3 consists of 13 amino acids. Just CDR3 DNA is preserved here, 39 bases in frame from base 1. The germline V gene sets CDR1 to MDHEN and CDR2 to SYDVKM. The V end loses 7 bases and the J end loses 6 bases, and a stretch of 16 bases separates them.